Below, 13 T cell receptor beta chains from the same sample are listed, as sequenced in a study of vaccination effects on CD4 cells after COVID-19. Sequencing followed a ViraFEST assay step that expanded antigen-specific CD4+ T cells with viral peptide pools. Isolating CD4+ T cells followed ten to eleven days of culture. Their SARS-CoV-2 infection, verified by PCR, occurred between March and December 2020. For these receptors, no antigen is known. Sequenced by immunoSEQ multiplex PCR; TCRdb stores in-frame clones only, minus some. The sample holds under 80,000 clones, around 72% seen once. Here the sequenced sample was CD4+ T cells from PBMCs cultured with HIV peptides, taken before COVID-19 vaccination. Subset of the sample: HIV-1 Nef peptide pool negative control/reference culture. The source is a human donor who had a prior SARS-CoV-2 infection.

The V and J genes are TRBV5-4 and TRBJ2-2; 12 bases line up with TRBD2. CDR1 is SGHNT, CDR2 YYREEE, per germline (reference sequence). The CDR3 length is 17 residues. J lost 3 bases, V lost 3 bases, and 6 bases had no gene match. CDR3 in amino acids: CASSSTSGGSDTGELFF. In DNA, the CDR3 is TGTGCCAGCAGCTCAACTAGCGGGGGGTCTGACACCGGGGAGCTGTTTTTT.

The chain employs TRBV9 and TRBJ2-7; D remains ambiguous. CDR1 is SGDLS and CDR2 is YYNGEE in the germline V gene. This CDR3 comprises 11 residues. V lost 3 bases to trimming and J lost 3 bases, with 4 bases between them. The CDR3 nucleotides read TGTGCCAGCAGCGCGAACTACGAGCAGTACTTC. This sequence encodes CASSANYEQYF.

Here the CDR3 reads CASSPLDLTTNEKLFF. The CDR3 DNA follows: TGCGCCAGCAGCCCTCTCGACCTAACAACTAATGAAAAACTGTTTTTT. The chain has TRBV5-1 and TRBJ1-4; D is uncertain. Germline loops: CDR1 SGHRS, CDR2 YFSETQ. V lost 4 bases to trimming and J lost 0 bases, with 13 bases between them. The CDR3 totals 16 residues. The full variable domain, with the rest looked up from reference TRBV5-1 and TRBJ1-4, is KAGVTQTPRYLIKTRGQQVTLSCSPISGHRSVSWYQQTPGQGLQFLFEYFSETQRNKGNFPGRFSGRQFSNSRSEMNVSTLELGDSALYLCASSPLDLTTNEKLFFGSGTQLSVL.

This clone came up once. V and J are TRBV5-1 and TRBJ2-7; 15 nucleotides agree with TRBD2. The germline V gene encodes CDR1 SGHRS and CDR2 YFSETQ. CDR3 length equals 16 residues. Trimming removed 4 bases from V and 3 bases from J; junction bases left unmatched: 5. CDR3 in amino acids: CASSQGLAGGYYEQYF. The DNA for the CDR3 is TGCGCCAGCAGCCAGGGACTAGCGGGGGGCTACTACGAGCAGTACTTC.

This clone was seen a handful of times. The CDR3, as DNA: TGTGCCAGCAGGAGGACTAGGTCAGATGAGCAGTTCTTC. Its protein product is CASRRTRSDEQFF. The chain is built from TRBV2 and TRBJ2-1; 7 nucleotides align to TRBD2. The CDR3 is made up of 13 amino acids. Trimming took 6 bases from V and 8 from J; bases not matched to a gene: 7. Germline V gene data show CDR1 as SNHLY and CDR2 as FYNNEI.

V and J are TRBV18 and TRBJ2-1; maybe TRBD2 (6 bases). Trimming removed 1 base at V and 8 bases at J, with 9 bases between. The CDR3 sequence is 13 residues long. CDR1 and CDR2 (germline): KGHSH, LQKENI. As DNA, the CDR3 is TGTGCCAGCTCACCACTCAGGAGGGATGAGCAGTTCTTC. It encodes CASSPLRRDEQFF. Based on the CDR3 plus reference TRBV18 and TRBJ2-1, the full variable domain is NAGVMQNPRHLVRRRGQEARLRCSPMKGHSHVYWYRQLPEEGLKFMVYLQKENIIDESGMPKERFSAEFPKEGPSILRIQQVVRGDSAAYFCASSPLRRDEQFFGPGTRLTVL.

This clone was found a few times. The chain couples TRBV18 to TRBJ2-1; no clear D. Germline values: CDR1 KGHSH, CDR2 LQKENI. This CDR3 has 15 amino acids. V was trimmed by 2 bases and J by 6 bases, leaving 14 bases between them. The CDR3 spells CASSPFEVPLNEQFF. The CDR3 nucleotides are TGTGCCAGCTCACCATTTGAGGTACCGCTCAATGAGCAGTTCTTC.

This CDR3 is CASSFRGGTEAFF. CDR3 nucleotide sequence: TGCGCCAGCAGCTTCAGGGGTGGCACTGAAGCTTTCTTT. The chain has TRBV5-1 and TRBJ1-1, with a possible D match to TRBD1 (6 bases). V shed 2 bases and J shed 4 bases, with 9 bases lying between them. The CDR3 has 13 residues. Germline CDR1 SGHRS, CDR2 YFSETQ.

The J gene is TRBJ2-5, the V gene TRBV18; no definite D call. The CDR3 consists of 14 residues. V was shortened by 3 bases and J by 5 bases, with 13 bases between the two germline ends. Germline V gives CDR1 KGHSH, CDR2 LQKENI. CDR3: CASSPESEMETQYF. The CDR3 region has the DNA TGTGCCAGCTCACCGGAGTCAGAGATGGAGACCCAGTACTTC.

This chain connects TRBV7-9 to TRBJ1-1, with a tentative D call TRBD1 (5 bases). V lost 1 base, J lost 2 bases, and 11 bases lay in between. Germline V gene data show CDR1 as SEHNR and CDR2 as FQNEAQ (reference sequence). The CDR3 is made up of 15 amino acids. CDR3 coding DNA: TGTGCCAGCAGCTTAGGGGGGGACGTAAACACTGAAGCTTTCTTT. It specifies CASSLGGDVNTEAFF.

V usage is TRBV5-1 and J usage is TRBJ2-2, with 10 positions matching TRBD2. Looked up from germline, CDR1 is SGHRS and CDR2 is YFSETQ. The CDR3 has 13 residues. V dropped 4 bases and J dropped 16; count of bases not matched to a gene: 10. CDR3 nucleotides: TGCGCCAGCAGCGAACTAGCGGGACCGAAGCCGTTTTTT. Translation: CASSELAGPKPFF.

The V call is TRBV3-1 (or the pseudogene TRBV3-2), the J call TRBJ2-7, with D tentatively TRBD2 (5 bases). There are 14 residues in the CDR3. Germline V gives CDR1 LGHDT, CDR2 YNNKEL (reference sequence). The ends were cut back, 5 bases at V and 3 bases at J, with 14 bases in the middle. The CDR3 DNA reads as TGTGCCAGCAGCGGAGGTTTTAGATTCTACGAGCAGTACTTC. Its protein is CASSGGFRFYEQYF.

As DNA, the CDR3 is TGCGCCAGCAGCCAAGATAGACTAGCGGGGAACAATGAGCAGTTCTTC. Protein: CASSQDRLAGNNEQFF. The chain couples TRBV4-3 to TRBJ2-1, with 11 bases aligning to TRBD2. Germline values: CDR1 LGHNA, CDR2 YSLEER. This CDR3 has 16 amino acids. The ends lost 0 bases at V and 5 bases at J; junction bases unmatched: 3.